Below are 20 T cell receptor beta chains sequenced from a single sample in a study of T cell responses to AZD1222 COVID-19 vaccine. Sequenced by immunoSEQ multiplex PCR; TCRdb stores in-frame clones only, minus some. Of tens of thousands of clones detected, 75% to 85% appear once; the ten largest clones hold approximately 22%. The source was peripheral blood, collected on day 0 of AZD1222 vaccination. The source is an adult in good health.

The chain couples TRBV9 to TRBJ1-6; D is ambiguous. V was pared by 0 bases and J by 7 bases, with 11 bases between. The CDR3 covers 15 residues. Germline lookup yields CDR1 SGDLS and CDR2 YYNGEE. The CDR3 DNA is TGTGCCAGCAGCGTAGGTTCGCTGGTGAATTCACCCCTCCACTTT. Translated, it gives CASSVGSLVNSPLHF. Based on the CDR3 plus reference TRBV9 and TRBJ1-6, the full variable domain is DSGVTQTPKHLITATGQRVTLRCSPRSGDLSVYWYQQSLDQGLQFLIQYYNGEERAKGNILERFSAQQFPDLHSELNLSSLELGDSALYFCASSVGSLVNSPLHFGNGTRLTVT.

This chain joins TRBV30 and TRBJ2-3; D perhaps matches TRBD1 (6 bases). CDR1 is GTSNPN, CDR2 SVGIG, per germline (reference sequence). Trimming cost V 3 bases and J 4 bases, with 17 bases left between them. The CDR3 extends over 15 amino acids. CDR3 in amino acids: CAWSPGTSLADTQYF. In DNA form, the CDR3 reads TGTGCCTGGAGCCCCGGGACATCCCTGGCAGATACGCAGTATTTT.

V gene TRBV11-2 combines with J gene TRBJ2-1, with 8 bases aligning to TRBD2. From germline, CDR1 is SGHAT and CDR2 FQNNGV. There are 16 residues in the CDR3. V lost 5 bases, J lost 3 bases, and 9 bases stayed unmatched. CDR3: CASSPEGAGDYNEQFF. The CDR3 DNA reads as TGTGCCAGCAGCCCGGAGGGAGCGGGGGACTACAATGAGCAGTTCTTC.

This chain joins TRBV9 and TRBJ2-3; the D gene could be TRBD1 or TRBD2 (7 bases each). Germline CDR1 reads SGDLS; CDR2 reads YYNGEE. The CDR3 is made up of 18 amino acids. V dropped 0 bases and J dropped 1 base, with 18 bases sitting between them. This CDR3 reads CASSVDPGGRAGTDTQYF. For the CDR3, the DNA is TGTGCCAGCAGCGTAGATCCAGGGGGGAGGGCAGGCACAGATACGCAGTATTTT.

For the CDR3, the DNA is TGCAGTGCTAGTAGTCTAGCGGGGAACACAGATACGCAGTATTTT. Protein: CSASSLAGNTDTQYF. J is TRBJ2-3 and V is TRBV20-1; TRBD2 matches at 9 bases. The CDR3 is 15 residues long. V trimming: 3 bases; J trimming: 2 bases; junction bases outside the gene matches: 6. The germline V gene has CDR1 DFQATT and CDR2 SNEGSKA (reference sequence).

J is TRBJ1-1 and V is TRBV3-1 (or the pseudogene TRBV3-2); TRBD1 is a possible D gene (5 bases). Trimming left V 2 bases short and J 4 bases short, with 11 bases between. This CDR3 contains 14 residues. Germline V gene data show CDR1 as LGHDT and CDR2 as YNNKEL (reference sequence). The CDR3 sequence is CASSQQARGTEAFF. CDR3 sequence (DNA): TGTGCCAGCAGCCAACAGGCTAGGGGCACTGAAGCTTTCTTT.

The chain has TRBV5-1 and TRBJ1-1; tentatively, D is TRBD1 (5 bases). The ends were cut back, 5 bases at V and 5 bases at J, with 16 bases in the middle. The germline CDR1 and CDR2 sequences are SGHRS and YFSETQ. The CDR3 has 14 residues. The CDR3 spells CASRIGEGRTEAFF. Here the CDR3 DNA reads TGCGCCAGCAGAATTGGGGAGGGGCGGACTGAAGCTTTCTTT.

The V and J genes are TRBV7-6 and TRBJ2-7; D perhaps matches TRBD2 (6 bases). Trimming stripped 1 base from V and 0 bases from J, with 10 bases between. The CDR3 contains 15 residues. Germline CDR1 and CDR2: SGHVS and FNYEAQ. Written as DNA, the CDR3 is TGTGCCAGCAGCTTAGGCGGGGTGGGCTCCTACGAGCAGTACTTC. Its protein is CASSLGGVGSYEQYF.

CDR3 sequence: CASSVLLTASPYNEQFF. DNA for the CDR3: TGTGCCAGCAGCGTACTATTGACGGCCTCCCCCTACAATGAGCAGTTCTTC. The chain couples TRBV13 to TRBJ2-1; D is unclear. Deletions cut 5 bases from V and 2 bases from J, with 19 bases between. This CDR3 contains 17 residues. Germline CDR1 reads PRHDT; CDR2 reads FYEKMQ (reference sequence).

This chain links TRBV19 with TRBJ1-1; no clear D. V was shortened by 3 bases and J by 1 base, with 6 bases between the two germline ends. In germline, CDR1 is LNHDA, CDR2 SQIVND (reference sequence). The CDR3 spans 13 residues. The CDR3 reads CASSIDRNTEAFF. DNA of the CDR3: TGTGCCAGTAGTATTGATAGGAACACTGAAGCTTTCTTT.

This chain connects TRBV25-1 to TRBJ2-3, with 7 bases lining up with TRBD1. Germline CDR1 and CDR2: MGHDK and SYGVNS. V lost 8 bases, J lost 8 bases, and 10 bases stayed unmatched. The CDR3 contains 13 residues. The CDR3 region has the DNA TGTGCCAGCCTTGACAGGGCGGCGGGTACGCAGTATTTT. Its translation is CASLDRAAGTQYF.

V gene TRBV3-1 (or the pseudogene TRBV3-2) combines with J gene TRBJ2-5; D perhaps matches TRBD2 (5 bases). Germline values: CDR1 LGHDT, CDR2 YNNKEL (reference sequence). V lost 2 bases and J 0 bases, leaving 10 bases between the germline ends. The length of the CDR3 is 15 residues. The CDR3 nucleotides read TGTGCCAGCAGCCAACTAGCCTGGTACCAAGAGACCCAGTACTTC. Encoded protein: CASSQLAWYQETQYF.

This chain joins TRBV7-8 and TRBJ1-5, with D possibly matching TRBD1 (6 bases). Germline CDR1 and CDR2: SGHVS and FQNEAQ. This CDR3 comprises 16 residues. The V end lost 1 base, the J end lost 6 bases, and 16 bases lay between the germline ends. CDR3 residues: CASSLEGGAGVQPQHF. Here the CDR3 DNA reads TGTGCCAGCAGCTTAGAGGGGGGGGCAGGCGTTCAGCCCCAGCATTTT.

Only one count was recorded for this clone. The V gene is TRBV9, the J gene TRBJ2-5; possibly TRBD1 for D (6 bases). The CDR3 has 15 amino acids. Trimming left V 1 base short and J 0 bases short, with 10 bases between. Germline CDR1 is SGDLS and CDR2 is YYNGEE. CDR3 region: CASSVRGSYQETQYF. CDR3 sequence (DNA): TGTGCCAGCAGCGTAAGGGGGTCGTACCAAGAGACCCAGTACTTC.

This clone was seen only a few times. The rearrangement joins TRBV5-8 to TRBJ2-1; the match to TRBD2 covers 13 bases. The V gene's germline CDR1 is SGHTS and CDR2 YDEGEE. Trimming took 0 bases from V and 6 from J; bases not matched to a gene: 12. This CDR3 has 19 amino acids. CDR3 in DNA: TGTGCCAGCAGCTTGGCCACAATCCGGACTAGCGGGAGTAGCAATGAGCAGTTCTTC. Translated, it gives CASSLATIRTSGSSNEQFF.

This clone was found once. The rearrangement joins TRBV5-5 to TRBJ2-5; TRBD2 matches 11 bases. Trimming cost V 7 bases and J 2 bases; bases outside gene matches: 7. The CDR3 runs to 15 residues. Germline V gene sequence: CDR1 SGHKS, CDR2 YYEKEE (reference sequence). The CDR3 DNA follows: TGTGCCAGCGTGGCGGGACTAGCGGTACAAGAGACCCAGTACTTC. It is translated as CASVAGLAVQETQYF.

V gene TRBV2 combines with J gene TRBJ2-1; either TRBD1 or TRBD2 may supply D (6 bases each). Trimming pared 0 bases from V and 6 bases from J, leaving 15 bases between. Germline V lookup: CDR1 SNHLY, CDR2 FYNNEI. The CDR3 covers 16 residues. In DNA form, the CDR3 reads TGTGCCAGCAGTGAAGCGCAATGGGGGGCGGGCAATGAGCAGTTCTTC. As protein: CASSEAQWGAGNEQFF.

This chain links TRBV19 with TRBJ1-6, with D hard to call. Germline V gene lookup returns CDR1 LNHDA and CDR2 SQIVND (reference sequence). Trimming took 5 bases from V and 7 from J, leaving 12 bases between them. The CDR3 consists of 14 residues. CDR3 region: CASSLERVNSPLHF. The CDR3 coding sequence is TGTGCCAGTAGTTTGGAGAGGGTCAATTCACCCCTCCACTTT.

The chain is built from TRBV19 and TRBJ1-5; D perhaps matches TRBD1 (5 bases). CDR3 length equals 14 residues. V lost 5 bases to trimming and J lost 5 bases, with 13 bases between them. Germline CDR1 and CDR2: LNHDA and SQIVND (reference sequence). The CDR3 bases are TGTGCCAGTAGTGTTACAGGTCGGGATCAGCCCCAGCATTTT. Protein sequence: CASSVTGRDQPQHF.

The rearrangement joins TRBV7-2 to TRBJ2-5, with D maybe TRBD2 (5 bases). Deletions cut 1 base from V and 0 bases from J, with 6 bases between. CDR1 and CDR2 from the germline V gene are SGHTA and FQGNSA. This CDR3 region has 14 residues. DNA for the CDR3: TGTGCCAGCAGCTTAGAGCGGTACCAAGAGACCCAGTACTTC. It translates to CASSLERYQETQYF.